This T cell receptor beta chain stems from a study of beta chain features in type 1 diabetes. Turning to this clone: What it binds is not known.

Investigators reverse transcribed all isolated RNA, so they sequenced expressed TCRB transcripts. TCRdb's table, derived via immunoSEQ multiplex PCR, lists solely in-frame clones and lacks some. Here the sample spans about 410,000 clones, roughly 14% being singletons. The CDR3 spans 13 residues. Trimming pared 5 bases from V and 1 base from J, leaving 5 bases between. Germline V gene sequence: CDR1 SGHTA, CDR2 FQGNSA. Findings and limits, study-wide: In these data, an HLA type influence on TCRB rearrangement remained unresolved.

The receptor was derived from a man under 40 in good health. Sequenced input: naive CD4+ T cells from blood. V and J are TRBV7-2 and TRBJ2-2; no clear D. CDR3: CASSEVNTGELFF. Here the CDR3 DNA reads TGTGCCAGCAGCGAAGTGAACACCGGGGAGCTGTTTTTT.